This TCR beta chain was documented in a study of cytomegalovirus exposure and HLA in healthy donors. Study-level results: Within a later analysis, the majority of CMV-associated TCR beta chains appeared HLA-restricted.

Primers for the PCR totalled 60 Vbeta and 13 Jbeta. The table came from immunoSEQ multiplex PCR; TCRdb's copy has only in-frame clones and leaves some out. Its table records approximately 38,000 clones. A word on this clone: The antigen is undetermined.

The source is a man aged 40-55 years in good health and CMV-seropositive. What was sequenced was PBMCs.

Here the CDR3 DNA reads TGTGCCAGCAGCTTGTGGGGGCCCTTCTCCTACGAGCAGTACTTC. Its translation: CASSLWGPFSYEQYF. V gene TRBV5-4 combines with J gene TRBJ2-7; a weak D match, TRBD1 (6 bases). Trimming took 1 base from V and 0 from J, leaving 11 bases between them. Looked up from germline, CDR1 is SGHNT and CDR2 is YYREEE (reference sequence). CDR3 length: 15 amino acids.